This T cell receptor beta chain originates from a study of control samples from healthy donors and cancer patients. The CDR3 has 14 amino acids. V dropped 1 base and J dropped 3 bases, with 10 bases sitting between them. Germline V CDR1 and CDR2: SGHDN, FVKESK. Method: immunoSEQ multiplex PCR; TCRdb's copy keeps in-frame clones and lacks some. Of roughly 99,000 clones listed, 82% are singletons. This chain joins TRBV14 and TRBJ2-7; no reliable D call. The sample consisted of blood. The TCR was taken from a man aged 55-75 years in good health. CDR3 nucleotides: TGTGCCAGCAGCCAAGTACGTGGGGTCTACGAGCAGTACTTC. Translating it yields CASSQVRGVYEQYF.